This T cell receptor beta chain was captured in a study of blood T cell repertoires in COVID-19. Overall study: COVID-19 samples collected from the United States, Italy and Spain covered acute and convalescent phases. Nucleic acid was either cDNA or gDNA, and it came from T cells, B-cell-depleted T cells, or PBMCs.

Clones were read by immunoSEQ multiplex PCR, and TCRdb kept only the in-frame ones, dropping some. This repertoire shows 220,000 or so clones, around three quarters found once; its top ten account for 5.5%. Deletions cut 6 bases from V and 2 bases from J, with 13 bases between. The CDR3 contains 15 residues. Per the germline V gene, CDR1 is WSHSY and CDR2 is SAAADI. The sequenced sample was peripheral blood. The chain joins TRBV10-2 to TRBJ2-2; possible D gene TRBD1, 6 bases. The TCR originated in a woman aged 70-85 years with acute or convalescent COVID-19. CDR3 sequence: CASRPPGQNTGELFF. The CDR3 coding sequence is TGCGCCAGCAGGCCCCCGGGACAAAACACCGGGGAGCTGTTTTTT.